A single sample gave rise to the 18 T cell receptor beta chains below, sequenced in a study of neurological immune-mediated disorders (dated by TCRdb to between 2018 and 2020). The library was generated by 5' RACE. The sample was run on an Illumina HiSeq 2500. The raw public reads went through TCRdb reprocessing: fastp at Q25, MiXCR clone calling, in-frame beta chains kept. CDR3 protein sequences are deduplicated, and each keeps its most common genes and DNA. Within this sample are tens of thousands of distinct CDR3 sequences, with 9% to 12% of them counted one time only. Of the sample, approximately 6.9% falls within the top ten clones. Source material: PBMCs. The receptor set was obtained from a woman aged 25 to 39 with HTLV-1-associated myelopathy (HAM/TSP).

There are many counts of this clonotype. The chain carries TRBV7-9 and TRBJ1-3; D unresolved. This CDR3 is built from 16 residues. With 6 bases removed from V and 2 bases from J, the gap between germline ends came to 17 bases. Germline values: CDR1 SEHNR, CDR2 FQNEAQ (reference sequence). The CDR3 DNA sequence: TGTGCCAGCAGACGAACCCCCCGGAGACCTGGAAACACCATATATTTT. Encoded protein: CASRRTPRRPGNTIYF.

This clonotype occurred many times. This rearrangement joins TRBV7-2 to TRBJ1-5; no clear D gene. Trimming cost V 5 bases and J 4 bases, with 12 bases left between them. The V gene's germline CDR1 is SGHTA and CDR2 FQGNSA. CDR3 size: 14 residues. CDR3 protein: CASSPTPLNQPQHF. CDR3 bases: TGTGCCAGCAGCCCCACCCCCCTAAATCAGCCCCAGCATTTT.

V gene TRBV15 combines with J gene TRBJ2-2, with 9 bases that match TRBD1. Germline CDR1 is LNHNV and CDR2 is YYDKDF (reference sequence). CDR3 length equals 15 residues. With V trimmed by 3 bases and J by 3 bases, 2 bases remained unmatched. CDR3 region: CATSRDRGDTGELFF. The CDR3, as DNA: TGTGCCACCAGCAGGGACAGGGGTGACACCGGGGAGCTGTTTTTT. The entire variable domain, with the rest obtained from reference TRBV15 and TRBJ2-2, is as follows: DAMVIQNPRYQVTQFGKPVTLSCSQTLNHNVMYWYQQKSSQAPKLLFHYYDKDFNNEADTPDNFQSRRPNTSFCFLDIRSPGLGDTAMYLCATSRDRGDTGELFFGEGSRLTVL.

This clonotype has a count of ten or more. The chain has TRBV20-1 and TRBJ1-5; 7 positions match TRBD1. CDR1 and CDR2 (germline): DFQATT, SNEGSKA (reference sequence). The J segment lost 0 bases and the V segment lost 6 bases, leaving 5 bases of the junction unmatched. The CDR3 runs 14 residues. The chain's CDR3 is CSAIGTDSNQPQHF. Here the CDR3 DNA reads TGCAGTGCGATAGGGACAGATAGCAATCAGCCCCAGCATTTT.

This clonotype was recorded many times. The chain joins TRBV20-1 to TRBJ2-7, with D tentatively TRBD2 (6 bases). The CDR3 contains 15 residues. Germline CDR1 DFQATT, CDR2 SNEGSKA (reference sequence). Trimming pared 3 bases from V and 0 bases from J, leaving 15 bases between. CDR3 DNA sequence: TGCAGTGCTAGTGTAGGGGCGGGGAACTCCTACGAGCAGTACTTC. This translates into CSASVGAGNSYEQYF.

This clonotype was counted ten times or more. In DNA, the CDR3 is TGCGCCAGCAGCCACGGGACAGGGGTCACAGATACGCAGTATTTT. This gives the protein CASSHGTGVTDTQYF. This chain connects TRBV5-1 to TRBJ2-3; the match to TRBD1 covers 10 bases. The CDR3 consists of 15 residues. V gave up 4 bases and J gave up 2 bases; unmatched junction bases: 4. Germline lookup yields CDR1 SGHRS and CDR2 YFSETQ.

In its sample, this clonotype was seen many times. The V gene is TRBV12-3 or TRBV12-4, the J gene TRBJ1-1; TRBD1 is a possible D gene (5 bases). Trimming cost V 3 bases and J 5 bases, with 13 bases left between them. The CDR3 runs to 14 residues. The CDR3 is CASSFLGGNTEAFF. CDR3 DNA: TGTGCCAGCAGTTTTTTGGGGGGAAATACTGAAGCTTTCTTT.

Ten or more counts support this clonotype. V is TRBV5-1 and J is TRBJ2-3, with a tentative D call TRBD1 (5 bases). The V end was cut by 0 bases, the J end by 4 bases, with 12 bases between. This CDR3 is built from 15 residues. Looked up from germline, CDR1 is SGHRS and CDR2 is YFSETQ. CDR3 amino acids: CASSLGQGTSDTQYF. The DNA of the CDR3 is TGCGCCAGCAGCTTGGGGCAGGGTACCTCAGATACGCAGTATTTT.

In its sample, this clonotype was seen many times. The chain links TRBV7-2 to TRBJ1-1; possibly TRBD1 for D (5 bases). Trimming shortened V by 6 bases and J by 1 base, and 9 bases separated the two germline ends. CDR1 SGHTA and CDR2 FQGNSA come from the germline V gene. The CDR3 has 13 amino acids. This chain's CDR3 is CASSSRGNTEAFF. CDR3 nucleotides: TGTGCCAGCAGTTCGAGGGGGAACACTGAAGCTTTCTTT.

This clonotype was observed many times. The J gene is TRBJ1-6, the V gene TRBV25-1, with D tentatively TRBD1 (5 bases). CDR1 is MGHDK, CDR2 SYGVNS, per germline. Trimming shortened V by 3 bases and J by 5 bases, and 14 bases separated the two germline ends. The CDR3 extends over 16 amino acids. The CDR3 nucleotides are TGTGCCAGCAGTGACCCCGGGACGACTAATAATTCACCCCTCCACTTT. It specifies CASSDPGTTNNSPLHF. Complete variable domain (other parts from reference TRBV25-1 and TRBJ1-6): EADIYQTPRYLVIGTGKKITLECSQTMGHDKMYWYQQDPGMELHLIHYSYGVNSTEKGDLSSESTVSRIRTEHFPLTLESARPSHTSQYLCASSDPGTTNNSPLHFGNGTRLTVT.

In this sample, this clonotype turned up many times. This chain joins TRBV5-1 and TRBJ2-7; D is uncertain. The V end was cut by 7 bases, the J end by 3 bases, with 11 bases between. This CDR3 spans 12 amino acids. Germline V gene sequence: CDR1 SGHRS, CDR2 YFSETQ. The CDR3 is CASGPSDYEQYF. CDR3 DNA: TGCGCCAGCGGGCCCTCGGACTACGAGCAGTACTTC.

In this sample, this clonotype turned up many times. In DNA form, the CDR3 reads TGCAGTGCTAGAGTCCGGCAGGGGGGTCGGGGAGAGCAGTTCTTC. Protein product: CSARVRQGGRGEQFF. The chain links TRBV20-1 to TRBJ2-1, with a possible D match to TRBD1 (7 bases). This CDR3 contains 15 residues. Trimming pared 1 base from V and 10 bases from J, leaving 20 bases between. Germline loops: CDR1 DFQATT, CDR2 SNEGSKA (reference sequence).

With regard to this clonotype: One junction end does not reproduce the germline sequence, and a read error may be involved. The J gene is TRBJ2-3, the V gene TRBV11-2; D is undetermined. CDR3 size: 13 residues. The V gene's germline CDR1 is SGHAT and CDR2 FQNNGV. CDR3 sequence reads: CASRLVFTDTQYF. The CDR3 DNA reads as TGTGCCAGCAGATTAGTATTCACAGATACGCAGTATTTT.

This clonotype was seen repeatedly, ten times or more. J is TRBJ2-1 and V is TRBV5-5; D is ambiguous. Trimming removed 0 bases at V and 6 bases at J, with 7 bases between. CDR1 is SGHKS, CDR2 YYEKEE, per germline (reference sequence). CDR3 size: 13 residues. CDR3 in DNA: TGTGCCAGCAGCTTGGTTAGCCCCAATGAGCAGTTCTTC. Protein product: CASSLVSPNEQFF. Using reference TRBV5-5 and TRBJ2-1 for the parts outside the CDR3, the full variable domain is DAGVTQSPTHLIKTRGQQVTLRCSPISGHKSVSWYQQVLGQGPQFIFQYYEKEERGRGNFPDRFSARQFPNYSSELNVNALLLGDSALYLCASSLVSPNEQFFGPGTRLTVL.

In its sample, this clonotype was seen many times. The CDR3 loop reads CASSSGQGTNTEAFF. The CDR3 DNA reads as TGCGCCAGCAGCTCGGGACAGGGGACGAACACTGAAGCTTTCTTT. V usage is TRBV5-1 and J usage is TRBJ1-1; 10 nucleotides align to TRBD1. Trimming cost V 3 bases and J 1 base; bases outside gene matches: 3. From germline, CDR1 is SGHRS and CDR2 YFSETQ. The CDR3 extends over 15 amino acids.

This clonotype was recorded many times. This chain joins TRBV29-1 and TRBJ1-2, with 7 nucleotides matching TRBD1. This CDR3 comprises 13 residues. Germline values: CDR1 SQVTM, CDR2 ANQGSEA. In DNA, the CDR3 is TGCGCAGCGTCAGGGGGGCTGGACTATGGCTACACCTTC. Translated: CAASGGLDYGYTF.

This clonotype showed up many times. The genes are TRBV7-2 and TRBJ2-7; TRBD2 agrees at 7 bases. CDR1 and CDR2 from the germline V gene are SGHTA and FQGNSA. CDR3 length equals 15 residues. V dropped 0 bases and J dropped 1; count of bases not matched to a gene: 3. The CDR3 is CASSLATSQSYEQYF. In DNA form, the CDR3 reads TGTGCCAGCAGCTTAGCGACTAGCCAGTCCTACGAGCAGTACTTC.

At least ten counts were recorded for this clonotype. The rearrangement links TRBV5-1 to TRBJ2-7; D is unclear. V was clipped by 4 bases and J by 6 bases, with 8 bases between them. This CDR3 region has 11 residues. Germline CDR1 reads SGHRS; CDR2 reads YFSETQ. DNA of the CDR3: TGCGCCAGCAGCAGTGATATCGAGCAGTACTTC. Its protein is CASSSDIEQYF. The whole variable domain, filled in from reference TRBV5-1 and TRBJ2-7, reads KAGVTQTPRYLIKTRGQQVTLSCSPISGHRSVSWYQQTPGQGLQFLFEYFSETQRNKGNFPGRFSGRQFSNSRSEMNVSTLELGDSALYLCASSSDIEQYFGPGTRLTVT.